This T cell receptor (beta chain) derives from a study of cytomegalovirus exposure and HLA in healthy donors. General study results and limits: Researchers catalogued over 150 TCR beta chains as cytomegalovirus-associated. According to a subsequent analysis, TCR clusters from the first cohort were inclined to appear together in the 100 to 150 validation repertoires. Researchers reported that a few CMV-associated chains were confirmed in vitro as CMV antigen-specific.

Sequencing was performed with immunoSEQ multiplex PCR; in TCRdb, only in-frame clones are kept and a portion is missing. Of 85,000 to 120,000 clones listed, about 95% are singletons. V was clipped by 4 bases and J by 3 bases; unmatched bases: 7. Germline CDR1 reads MGHRA; CDR2 reads YSYEKL. There are 15 residues in the CDR3. Regarding this clone: The antigen is undetermined.

Sequences were obtained from PBMCs. The TCR sequence derives from a woman aged 18 to 35 in good health and CMV-seronegative. The J gene is TRBJ2-3, the V gene TRBV4-1; 7 nucleotides align to TRBD2. CDR3 residues: CASSPREKGTDTQYF. The CDR3 coding sequence is TGCGCCAGCAGCCCGCGGGAGAAGGGGACAGATACGCAGTATTTT.